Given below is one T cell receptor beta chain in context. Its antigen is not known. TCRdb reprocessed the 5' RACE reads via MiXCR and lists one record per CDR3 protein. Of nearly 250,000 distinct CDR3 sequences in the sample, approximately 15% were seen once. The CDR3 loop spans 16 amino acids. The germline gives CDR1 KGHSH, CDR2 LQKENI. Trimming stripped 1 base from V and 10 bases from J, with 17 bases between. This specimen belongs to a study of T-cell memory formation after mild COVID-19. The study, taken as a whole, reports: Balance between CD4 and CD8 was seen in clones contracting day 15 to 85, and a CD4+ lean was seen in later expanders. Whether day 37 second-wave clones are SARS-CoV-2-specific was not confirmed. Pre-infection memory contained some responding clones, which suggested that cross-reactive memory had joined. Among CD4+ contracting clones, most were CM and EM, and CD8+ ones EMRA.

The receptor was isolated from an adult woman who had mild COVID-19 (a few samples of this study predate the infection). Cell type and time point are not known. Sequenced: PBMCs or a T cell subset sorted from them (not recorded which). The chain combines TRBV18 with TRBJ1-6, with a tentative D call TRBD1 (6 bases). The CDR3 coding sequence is TGTGCCAGCTCACCACGCGCATCAGGGGATGGATCACCCCTCCACTTT. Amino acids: CASSPRASGDGSPLHF.